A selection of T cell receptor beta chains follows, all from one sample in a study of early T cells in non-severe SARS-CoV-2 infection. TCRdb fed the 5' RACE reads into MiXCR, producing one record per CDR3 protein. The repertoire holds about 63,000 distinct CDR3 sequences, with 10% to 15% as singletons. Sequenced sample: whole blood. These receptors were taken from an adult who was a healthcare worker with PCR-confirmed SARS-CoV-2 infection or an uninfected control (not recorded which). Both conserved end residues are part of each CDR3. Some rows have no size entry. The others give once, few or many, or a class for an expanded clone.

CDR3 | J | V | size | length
CASSLAGRQDHNEQFF | TRBJ2-1 | TRBV5-5 | - | 16
CASSSSGNTMYF | TRBJ1-3 | TRBV2 | many | 12
CSARDVGGGADEQYF | TRBJ2-7 | TRBV20-1 | many | 15
CASSFGLAGENEQFF | TRBJ2-1 | TRBV5-6 | - | 15
CAAPLGFYSSENTIYF | TRBJ1-3 | TRBV7-9 | - | 16
CASSDGVRGETGELFF | TRBJ2-2 | TRBV2 | - | 16
CASSTGYDIYF | TRBJ1-3 | TRBV7-8 | - | 11
CASSPDKKETQYF | TRBJ2-5 | TRBV6-6 | many | 13
CASSVGGAPYNEQFF | TRBJ2-1 | TRBV11-3 | - | 15
CASSLDSPGTGKAFF | TRBJ1-1 | TRBV3-1 | - | 15
CASSVARGGPNEQFF | TRBJ2-1 | TRBV9 | many | 15
CASRPPGQGPYTF | TRBJ1-2 | TRBV12-3/TRBV12-4 | few | 13
CASNGSAAEQYF | TRBJ2-7 | TRBV6-5 | many | 12
CASSSRPFPPEQYF | TRBJ2-7 | TRBV12-3/TRBV12-4 | - | 14
CASSYMDTEAFF | TRBJ1-1 | TRBV6-5 | - | 12
CASSQMNTEAFF | TRBJ1-1 | TRBV14 | many | 12
CASSQVPQAANIQYF | TRBJ2-4 | TRBV4-3 | many | 15
CASSYSANQPQHF | TRBJ1-5 | TRBV6-5 | few | 13
CASSAQGGRPLHF | TRBJ1-6 | TRBV10-2 | many | 13
CASSWRGEGSEAFF | TRBJ1-1 | TRBV6-5 | - | 14
CASSLGRQGYSNQPQHF | TRBJ1-5 | TRBV13 | many | 17
CASRTERGSGADTQYF | TRBJ2-3 | TRBV12-3/TRBV12-4 | - | 16
CSVVGATDTQYF | TRBJ2-3 | TRBV29-1 | many | 12
CASSLQGAPSWNEQFF | TRBJ2-1 | TRBV19 | - | 16
CASSWGTPNQPQHF | TRBJ1-5 | TRBV27 | many | 14
CASRKGTGNTGELFF | TRBJ2-2 | TRBV5-1 | many | 15
CSATSLQETQYF | TRBJ2-5 | TRBV20-1 | few | 12
CSVSRGGQGTDTQYF | TRBJ2-3 | TRBV29-1 | many | 15
CATSDPGLATQYF | TRBJ2-3 | TRBV24-1 | many | 13
CASSYRGQGANGELFF | TRBJ2-2 | TRBV6-6 | many | 16
CASSDGGRGNTIYF | TRBJ1-3 | TRBV10-1 | - | 14
CASSLEYRRYNQPQHF | TRBJ1-5 | TRBV7-8 | - | 16
CASSPEETQYF | TRBJ2-5 | TRBV18 | many | 11
CSVPSGGSDTQYF | TRBJ2-3 | TRBV20-1 | many | 13
CSARDGGRAYGYTF | TRBJ1-2 | TRBV20-1 | many | 14
CASSPRTGDTYEQYF | TRBJ2-7 | TRBV6-6 | few | 15
CASSVAGQYYGYTF | TRBJ1-2 | TRBV9 | - | 14
CASSYDRIQETQYF | TRBJ2-5 | TRBV3-1 | many | 14
CASRAGVGNTEAFF | TRBJ1-1 | TRBV6-6 | - | 14
CASSEETPFF | TRBJ1-1 | TRBV6-1 | many | 10
CASSVGAEAYEQYF | TRBJ2-7 | TRBV9 | few | 14
CASSQAYGYTF | TRBJ1-2 | TRBV4-2 | many | 11